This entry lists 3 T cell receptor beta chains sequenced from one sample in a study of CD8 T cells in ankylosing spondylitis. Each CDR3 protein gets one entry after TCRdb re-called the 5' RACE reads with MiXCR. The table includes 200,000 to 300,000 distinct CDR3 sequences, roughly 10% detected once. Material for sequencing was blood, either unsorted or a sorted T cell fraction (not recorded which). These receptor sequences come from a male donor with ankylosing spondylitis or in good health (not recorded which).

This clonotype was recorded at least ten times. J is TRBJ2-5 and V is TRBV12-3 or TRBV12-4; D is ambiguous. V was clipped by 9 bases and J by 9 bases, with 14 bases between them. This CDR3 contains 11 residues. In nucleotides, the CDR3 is TGTGCCAGTTTTGAACCGGTGGCCCAGTACTTC. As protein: CASFEPVAQYF.

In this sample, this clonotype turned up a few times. CDR3 loop: CASSQDTAASWGTIYF. The CDR3 DNA follows: TGCGCCAGCAGCCAAGATACGGCAGCTTCTTGGGGCACCATATATTTT. The chain has TRBV4-1 and TRBJ1-3; D gene unclear. Trimming took off 0 bases at V and 9 bases at J, with 18 bases between the two ends. CDR1 MGHRA and CDR2 YSYEKL come from the germline V gene. The CDR3 is 16 amino acids.

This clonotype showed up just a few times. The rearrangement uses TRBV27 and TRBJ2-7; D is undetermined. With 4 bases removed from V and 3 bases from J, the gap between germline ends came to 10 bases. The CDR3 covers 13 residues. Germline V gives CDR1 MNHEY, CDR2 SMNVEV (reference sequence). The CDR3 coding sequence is TGTGCCAGCAGTTCATTCTCTAACTACGAGCAGTACTTC. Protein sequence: CASSSFSNYEQYF.